Described below is a single T cell receptor beta chain sequence and its context. What it binds is not known. These data originate in a study of cytomegalovirus exposure and HLA in healthy donors. Study-level results: Across donors, most TCRs were seen rarely, yet some public ones were widespread. Later analysis indicated greater clonal expansion among HLA-associated TCR beta chains than among equally common other chains. By HLA locus, TCR association rates varied in a later analysis, with DRB1 showing the most and HLA-C the fewest.

The PCR employed 60 Vbeta primers together with 13 Jbeta primers. Here immunoSEQ multiplex PCR was the method, and the copy in TCRdb shows in-frame clones only, minus some. The table has roughly 130,000 clones, roughly two thirds seen once. The J segment lost 3 bases and the V segment lost 0 bases, leaving 8 bases of the junction unmatched. The V gene's germline CDR1 is LGHNA and CDR2 YSLEER. The CDR3 extends over 17 amino acids. The sample taken for sequencing was PBMCs. The V call is TRBV4-3, the J call TRBJ2-1; TRBD2 agrees at 7 bases. The clonotype comes from a man aged 25-45 years in good health and CMV-seropositive. The CDR3 DNA reads as TGCGCCAGCAGCCAAGATCCGGCGGGAGTTCTCTACAATGAGCAGTTCTTC. Residues: CASSQDPAGVLYNEQFF.